This T cell receptor (beta chain) appears in the sequencing data of a study of radiotherapy plus CTLA-4 blockade in lung cancer. Study-level background: Objective response rate was about 18%; disease control rate, under 35%.

Deletions cut 3 bases from V and 0 bases from J, with 9 bases between. The germline CDR1 and CDR2 sequences are SGDLS and YYNGEE. This CDR3 spans 14 amino acids. Ipilimumab-mediated CTLA-4 blockade plus focal radiation was given to patients having chemo-refractory metastatic non-small-cell lung cancer. Notes on the study in general: Researchers report tumor-derived TCR clones expanding in blood after radiotherapy plus ipilimumab. How blood T cell clones changed early, along with interferon-beta, reportedly forecast response best.

A remark on this clone: Its antigen is unidentified.

Sequenced by immunoSEQ multiplex PCR; TCRdb stores in-frame clones only, minus some. The sample carries roughly 100,000 clones, roughly four fifths recorded once. The specimen comprised peripheral blood, sampled from a patient treated with radiotherapy plus ipilimumab. The genes are TRBV9 and TRBJ1-1; tentative D call: TRBD1 (6 bases). This receptor was identified in a human donor with non-small cell lung cancer that progressed on radiotherapy plus ipilimumab. The CDR3 DNA reads as TGTGCCAGCAGCGCGGACAGAATGAACACTGAAGCTTTCTTT. Protein product: CASSADRMNTEAFF.